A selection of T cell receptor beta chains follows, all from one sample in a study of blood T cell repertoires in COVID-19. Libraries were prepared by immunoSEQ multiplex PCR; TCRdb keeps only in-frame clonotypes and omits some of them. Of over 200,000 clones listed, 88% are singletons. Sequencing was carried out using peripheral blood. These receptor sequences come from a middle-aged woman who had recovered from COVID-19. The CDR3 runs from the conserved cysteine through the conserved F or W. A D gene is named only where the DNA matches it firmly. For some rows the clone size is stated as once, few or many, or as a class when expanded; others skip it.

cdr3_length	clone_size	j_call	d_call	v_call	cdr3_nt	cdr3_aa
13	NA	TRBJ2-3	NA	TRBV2	TGTGCCAGCAGTGTGCAGGTTGCAGATACGCAGTATTTT	CASSVQVADTQYF
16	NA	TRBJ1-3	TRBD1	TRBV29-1	TGCAGCGTGGTCACCGGACAGGGGGGCCCTGGAAACACCATATATTTT	CSVVTGQGGPGNTIYF
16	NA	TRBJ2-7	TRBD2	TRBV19	TGTGCCAGTAGTCTATCAGGAGGAGCGGGAGGCTACGAGCAGTACTTC	CASSLSGGAGGYEQYF
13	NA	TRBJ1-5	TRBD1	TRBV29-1	TGCAGCGTTTCACAGGGGGCGCGGCAGCCCCAGCATTTT	CSVSQGARQPQHF
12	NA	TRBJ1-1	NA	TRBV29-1	TGCAGCGCCCCAGGGGAGGGCACTGAAGCTTTCTTT	CSAPGEGTEAFF
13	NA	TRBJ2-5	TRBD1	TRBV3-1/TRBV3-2	TGTGCCAGCAGCCCCGGGACAGGGGGGACCCAGTACTTC	CASSPGTGGTQYF
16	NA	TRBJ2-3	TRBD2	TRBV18	TGTGCCAGCTCACCCCCGGGACTAGCTGGGTCAGATACGCAGTATTTT	CASSPPGLAGSDTQYF
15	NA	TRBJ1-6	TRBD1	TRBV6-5	TGTGCCAGCAGTTACGGGACAGGGGGGAATTCACCCCTCCACTTT	CASSYGTGGNSPLHF
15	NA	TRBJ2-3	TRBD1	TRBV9	TGTGCCAGCAGCGTAGGTGGGACAGGAGGGCATACGCAGTATTTT	CASSVGGTGGHTQYF
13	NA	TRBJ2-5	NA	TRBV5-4	TGTGCCAGCAGCTTGTGGCTTTTGGAGACCCAGTACTTC	CASSLWLLETQYF
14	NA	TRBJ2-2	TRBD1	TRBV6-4	TGTGCCAGCAGTGACCAGGGGGCGGCCGGGGAGCTGTTTTTT	CASSDQGAAGELFF
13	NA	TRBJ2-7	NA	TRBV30	TGTGCCGGGAGGAAGACAGGCTCCTACGAGCAGTACTTC	CAGRKTGSYEQYF
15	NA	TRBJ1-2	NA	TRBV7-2	TGTGCCAGCAGCTTTGGGCAGGGCCTTGACTATGGCTACACCTTC	CASSFGQGLDYGYTF
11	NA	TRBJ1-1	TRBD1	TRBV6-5	TGTGCCAATCACAGGGGGCCTGAAGCTTTCTTT	CANHRGPEAFF
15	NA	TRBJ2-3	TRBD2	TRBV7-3	TGTGCCAGCAGCTTACCGACTAGCGGCACAGATACGCAGTATTTT	CASSLPTSGTDTQYF
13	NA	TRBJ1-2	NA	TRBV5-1	TGCGCCAGCAGCTACACTACACGGCCCGAATACACCTTC	CASSYTTRPEYTF
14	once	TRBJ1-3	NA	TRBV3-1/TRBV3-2	TGTGCCAGCAGCCAGGTCAGCTCTGGAAACACCATATATTTT	CASSQVSSGNTIYF
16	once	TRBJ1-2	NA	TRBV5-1	TGCGCCAGCAGCCCCCGGGAGGCAACCGTCTACTATGGCTACACCTTC	CASSPREATVYYGYTF
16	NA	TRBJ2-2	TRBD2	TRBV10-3	TGTGCCATCAGCCCGACTAGCGGGGCGAACACCGGGGAGCTGTTTTTT	CAISPTSGANTGELFF
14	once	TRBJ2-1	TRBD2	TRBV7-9	TGTGCCAGGTCGGGTGGGCTTCGGGGGGATGAGCAGTTCTTC	CARSGGLRGDEQFF
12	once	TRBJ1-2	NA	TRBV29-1	TGCAGCGTTATCGAGGGGGACTATGGCTACACCTTC	CSVIEGDYGYTF
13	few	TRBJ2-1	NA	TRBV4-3	TGCGCCAGCAGCCCGGGTGGGTCCTATGAGCAGTTCTTC	CASSPGGSYEQFF
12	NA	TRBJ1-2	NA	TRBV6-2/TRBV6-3	TGTGCCAGCAGCCACGGAGGGTATGGCTACACCTTC	CASSHGGYGYTF
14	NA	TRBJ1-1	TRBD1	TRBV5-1	TGCGCCAGCAGCTTCGGGACAGGGGACGTTGAAGCTTTCTTT	CASSFGTGDVEAFF
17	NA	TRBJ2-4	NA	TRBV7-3	TGTGCCAGCAGCTTAGGTGCAGGGTCCGGGGCCAAAAACATTCAGTACTTC	CASSLGAGSGAKNIQYF
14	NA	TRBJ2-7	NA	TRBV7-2	TGTGCCAGCAGCTTAATGCGGCAGCCCGCATCGGAGTACTTC	CASSLMRQPASEYF
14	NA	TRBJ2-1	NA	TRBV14	TGTGCCAGCAGCCCTGTCGGGGTCTACAATGAGCAGTTCTTC	CASSPVGVYNEQFF
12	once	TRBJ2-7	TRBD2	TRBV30	TGTGCCTGGAGTCGGCTAGCGGGCGAGCAGTACTTC	CAWSRLAGEQYF
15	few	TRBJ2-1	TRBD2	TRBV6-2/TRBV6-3	TGTGCCAGCAGTTACGGGGGTAGCGGGAGAAATGAGCAGTTCTTC	CASSYGGSGRNEQFF
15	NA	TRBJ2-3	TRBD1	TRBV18	TGTGCCAGCTCACCAGGACAGGGGGTGACAGATACGCAGTATTTT	CASSPGQGVTDTQYF
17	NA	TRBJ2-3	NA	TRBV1	TGCACCAGCAGTCTAGGAGCGCGGGAGCGGGACACAGATACGCAGTATTTT	CTSSLGARERDTDTQYF
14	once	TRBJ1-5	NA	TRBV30	TGTGCCTGGAGTCCTGGGGCCAGCAATCAGCCCCAGCATTTT	CAWSPGASNQPQHF
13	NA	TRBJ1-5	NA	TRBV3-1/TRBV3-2	TGTGCCAGCCAGCCCGGGCGGGATCAGCCCCAGCATTTT	CASQPGRDQPQHF
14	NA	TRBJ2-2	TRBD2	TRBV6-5	TGTGCCAGCAGCCGGGGACTAGTTGGCGGGGAGCTGTTTTTT	CASSRGLVGGELFF
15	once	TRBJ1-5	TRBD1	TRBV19	TGTGCCAGTAGTCCGGACAGGGGTGTGGCTCAGCCCCAGCATTTT	CASSPDRGVAQPQHF
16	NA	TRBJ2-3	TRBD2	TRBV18	TGTGCCAGCTCACCTTTAGCGGGGGGGACATCAGATACGCAGTATTTT	CASSPLAGGTSDTQYF
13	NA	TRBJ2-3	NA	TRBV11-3	TGTGCCAGCAGCCGCCGCGGCACAGATACGCAGTATTTT	CASSRRGTDTQYF
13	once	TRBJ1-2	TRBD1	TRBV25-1	TGTGCCAGCACCCCACAGGGGGCGCTTGGCTACACCTTC	CASTPQGALGYTF
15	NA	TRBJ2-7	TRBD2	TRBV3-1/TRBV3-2	TGTGCCAGCAGCTACGGACTAGCGGGATCCTACGAGCAGTACTTC	CASSYGLAGSYEQYF
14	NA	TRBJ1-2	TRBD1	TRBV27	TGTGCCAGCAGTGGAGGACAGGGGGCCTATGGCTACACCTTC	CASSGGQGAYGYTF
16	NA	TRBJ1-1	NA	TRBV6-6	TGTGCCAGCAGTTACCCCTCCACAGCTATGAACACTGAAGCTTTCTTT	CASSYPSTAMNTEAFF
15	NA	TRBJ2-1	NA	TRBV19	TGTGCCACCACCGCGGGGCCACCCTCCTACAATGAGCAGTTCTTC	CATTAGPPSYNEQFF
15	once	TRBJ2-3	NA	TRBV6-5	TGTGCCAGCAGTTTGACAGTTCCAGGGCCGGATACGCAGTATTTT	CASSLTVPGPDTQYF
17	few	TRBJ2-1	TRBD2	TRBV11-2	TGTGCCAGCAGCTCCACTAGCGGGGGCAGCTCCTACAATGAGCAGTTCTTC	CASSSTSGGSSYNEQFF
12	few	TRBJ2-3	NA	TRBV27	TGTGCCAGCAGCCCGCTCGGGGATACGCAGTATTTT	CASSPLGDTQYF
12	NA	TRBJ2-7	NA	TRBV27	TGTGCCAGCAGGTTGAGTGGGAGTGCGGCGTACTTC	CASRLSGSAAYF
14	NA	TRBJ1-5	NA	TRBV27	TGTGCCAGCAGTCCAAACAGGGTCCATCAGCCCCAGCATTTT	CASSPNRVHQPQHF
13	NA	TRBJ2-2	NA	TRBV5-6	TGTGCCAGCAGGGTAGCGAACACCGGGGAGCTGTTTTTT	CASRVANTGELFF
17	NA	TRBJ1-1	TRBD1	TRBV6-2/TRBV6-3	TGTGCCAGCAGTTACCCCCCGGGACAGGGCTTTCGGGCTGAAGCTTTCTTT	CASSYPPGQGFRAEAFF
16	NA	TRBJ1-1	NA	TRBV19	TGTGCCAGTACCCTAGGGGCGGGGACGGTGAACACTGAAGCTTTCTTT	CASTLGAGTVNTEAFF
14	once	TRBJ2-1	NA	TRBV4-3	TGCGCCAGCAGCCAAGAAGCCGGGAGCCGCCGGCAGTTCTTC	CASSQEAGSRRQFF
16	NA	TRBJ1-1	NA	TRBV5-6	TGTGCCAGCAGCCCTGTCCGGCTCGGAGGGAACACTGAAGCTTTCTTT	CASSPVRLGGNTEAFF
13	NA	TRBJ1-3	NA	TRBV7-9	TGTGCCAGCAGGGAGGGTTCTGGAAACACCATATATTTT	CASREGSGNTIYF
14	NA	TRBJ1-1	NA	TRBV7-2	TGTGCCAGCAGCTTAGGCGGGGTGGACACTGAAGCTTTCTTT	CASSLGGVDTEAFF
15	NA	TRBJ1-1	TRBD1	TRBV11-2	TGTGCCAGCAGCGGAAGGGGACAGAGGAACACTGAAGCTTTCTTT	CASSGRGQRNTEAFF
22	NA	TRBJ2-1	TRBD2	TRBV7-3	TGTGCCAGCAGCTTTATAAGGAGTGGAGTCTTTAATGGGACTAGACGGCACAATGAGCAGTTCTTC	CASSFIRSGVFNGTRRHNEQFF
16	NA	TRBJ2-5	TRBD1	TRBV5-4	TGTGCCAGCAGCTTCCGTACCGGGACAGGGGGGGAGACCCAGTACTTC	CASSFRTGTGGETQYF